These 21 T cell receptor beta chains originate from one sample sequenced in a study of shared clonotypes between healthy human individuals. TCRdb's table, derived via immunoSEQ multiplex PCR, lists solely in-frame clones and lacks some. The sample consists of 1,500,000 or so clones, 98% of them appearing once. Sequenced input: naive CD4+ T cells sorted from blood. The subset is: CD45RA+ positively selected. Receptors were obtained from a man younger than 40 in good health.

In nucleotides, the CDR3 is TGTGCCAGCAGAGGTGCTAGCGGGAGGCTAACCTACGAGCAGTACTTC. As protein: CASRGASGRLTYEQYF. This sequence joins TRBV28 and TRBJ2-7, with TRBD2 matching over 11 bases. This CDR3 region has 16 residues. The V and J ends lost 6 bases and 2 bases, in that order; junction bases with no gene match: 9. Looked up from germline, CDR1 is MDHEN and CDR2 is SYDVKM.

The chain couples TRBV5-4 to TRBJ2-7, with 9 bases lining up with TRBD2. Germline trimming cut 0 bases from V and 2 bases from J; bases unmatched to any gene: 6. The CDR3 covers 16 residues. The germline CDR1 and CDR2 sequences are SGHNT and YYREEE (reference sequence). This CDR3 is CASSLALAGSPYEQYF. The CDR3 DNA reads TGTGCCAGCAGCTTGGCCCTAGCGGGATCCCCCTACGAGCAGTACTTC.

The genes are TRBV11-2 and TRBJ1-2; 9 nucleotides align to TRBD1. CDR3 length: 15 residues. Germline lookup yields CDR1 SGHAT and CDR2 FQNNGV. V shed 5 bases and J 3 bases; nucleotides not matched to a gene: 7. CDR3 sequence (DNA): TGTGCCAGCAGCCCGGAGGACAGGGGTGACTATGGCTACACCTTC. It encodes CASSPEDRGDYGYTF.

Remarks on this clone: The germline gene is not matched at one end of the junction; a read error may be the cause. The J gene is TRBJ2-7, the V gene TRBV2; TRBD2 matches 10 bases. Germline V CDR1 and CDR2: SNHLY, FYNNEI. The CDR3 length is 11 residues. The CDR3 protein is CASREAGGGYF. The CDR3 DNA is TGTGCCAGCAGAGAAGCGGGAGGGGGATACTTC.

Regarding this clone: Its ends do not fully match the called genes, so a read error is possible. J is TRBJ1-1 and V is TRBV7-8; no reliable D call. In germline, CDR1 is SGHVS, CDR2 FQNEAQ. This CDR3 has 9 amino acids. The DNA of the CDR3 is TGTGCCAGCAGCTTAGATGGGAGCTTT. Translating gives CASSLDGSF.

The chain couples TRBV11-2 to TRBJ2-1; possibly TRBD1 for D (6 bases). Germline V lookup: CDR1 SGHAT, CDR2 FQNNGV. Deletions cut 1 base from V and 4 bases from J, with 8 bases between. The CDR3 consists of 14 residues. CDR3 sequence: CASSLGTAYNEQFF. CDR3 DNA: TGTGCCAGCAGCTTAGGGACAGCTTACAATGAGCAGTTCTTC.

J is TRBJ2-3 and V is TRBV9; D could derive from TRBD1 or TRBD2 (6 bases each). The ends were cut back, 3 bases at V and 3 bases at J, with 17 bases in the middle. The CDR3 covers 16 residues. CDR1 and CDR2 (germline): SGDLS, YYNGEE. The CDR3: CASSAPWGATTDTQYF. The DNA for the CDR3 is TGTGCCAGCAGCGCCCCTTGGGGGGCGACGACAGATACGCAGTATTTT.

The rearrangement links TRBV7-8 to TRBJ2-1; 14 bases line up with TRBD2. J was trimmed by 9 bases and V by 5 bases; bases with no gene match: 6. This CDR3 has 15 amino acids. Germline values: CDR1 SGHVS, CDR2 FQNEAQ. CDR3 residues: CASSVGTSGSLEQFF. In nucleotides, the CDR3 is TGTGCCAGCAGCGTTGGGACTAGCGGGAGTCTTGAGCAGTTCTTC.

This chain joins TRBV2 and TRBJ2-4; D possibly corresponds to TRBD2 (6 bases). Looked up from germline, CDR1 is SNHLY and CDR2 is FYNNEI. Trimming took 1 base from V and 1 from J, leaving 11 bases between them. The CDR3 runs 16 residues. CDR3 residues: CASSEVGGRAKNIQYF. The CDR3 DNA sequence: TGTGCCAGCAGTGAAGTCGGGGGTAGGGCCAAAAACATTCAGTACTTC. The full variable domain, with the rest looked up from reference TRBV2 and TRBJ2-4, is EPEVTQTPSHQVTQMGQEVILRCVPISNHLYFYWYRQILGQKVEFLVSFYNNEISEKSEIFDDQFSVERPDGSNFTLKIRSTKLEDSAMYFCASSEVGGRAKNIQYFGAGTRLSVL.

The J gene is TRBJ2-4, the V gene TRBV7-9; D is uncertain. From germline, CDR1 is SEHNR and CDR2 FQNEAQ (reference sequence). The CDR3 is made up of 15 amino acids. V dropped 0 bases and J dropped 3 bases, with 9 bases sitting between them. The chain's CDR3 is CASSLARLGKNIQYF. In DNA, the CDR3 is TGTGCCAGCAGCTTAGCACGGTTAGGCAAAAACATTCAGTACTTC.

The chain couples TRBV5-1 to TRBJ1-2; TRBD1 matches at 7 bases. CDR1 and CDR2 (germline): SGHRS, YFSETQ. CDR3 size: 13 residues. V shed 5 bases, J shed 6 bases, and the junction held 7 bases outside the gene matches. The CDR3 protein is CASRYTGVDGYTF. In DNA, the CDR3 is TGCGCCAGCAGATACACAGGGGTCGATGGCTACACCTTC.

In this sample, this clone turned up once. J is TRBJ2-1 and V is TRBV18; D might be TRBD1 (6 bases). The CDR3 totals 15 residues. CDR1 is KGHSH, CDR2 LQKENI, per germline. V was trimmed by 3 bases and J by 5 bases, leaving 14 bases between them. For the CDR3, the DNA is TGTGCCAGCTCACCGGCAGGGGCATGGGACAATGAGCAGTTCTTC. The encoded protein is CASSPAGAWDNEQFF. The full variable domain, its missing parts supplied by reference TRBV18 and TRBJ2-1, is NAGVMQNPRHLVRRRGQEARLRCSPMKGHSHVYWYRQLPEEGLKFMVYLQKENIIDESGMPKERFSAEFPKEGPSILRIQQVVRGDSAAYFCASSPAGAWDNEQFFGPGTRLTVL.

The CDR3: CASSLGVYGNTIYF. Here the CDR3 DNA reads TGTGCCAGCAGCTTAGGCGTATATGGAAACACCATATATTTT. This chain joins TRBV13 and TRBJ1-3; no definite D call. The V gene's germline CDR1 is PRHDT and CDR2 FYEKMQ (reference sequence). V was clipped by 0 bases and J by 3 bases, with 6 bases between them. The CDR3 covers 14 residues.

The CDR3 sequence is CASSSQGILETQYF. The CDR3 DNA reads TGTGCCAGCAGCTCACAGGGGATCCTTGAGACCCAGTACTTC. This chain connects TRBV6-1 to TRBJ2-5, with TRBD1 matching over 7 bases. Germline V gene lookup returns CDR1 MNHNS and CDR2 SASEGT. The V gene end was trimmed by 6 bases and the J gene end by 5 bases; junction bases not matched to a gene: 9. The CDR3 has 14 amino acids.

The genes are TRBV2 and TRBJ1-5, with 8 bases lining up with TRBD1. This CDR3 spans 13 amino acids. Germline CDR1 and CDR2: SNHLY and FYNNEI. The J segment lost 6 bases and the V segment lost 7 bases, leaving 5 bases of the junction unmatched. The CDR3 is CASTMDRVQPQHF. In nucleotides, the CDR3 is TGTGCCAGCACCATGGACAGGGTTCAGCCCCAGCATTTT.

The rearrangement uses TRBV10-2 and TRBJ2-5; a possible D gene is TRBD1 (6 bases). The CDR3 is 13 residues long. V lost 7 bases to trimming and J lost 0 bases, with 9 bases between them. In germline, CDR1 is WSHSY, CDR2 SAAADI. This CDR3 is CASKQGHQETQYF. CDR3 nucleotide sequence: TGCGCCAGCAAACAGGGACACCAAGAGACCCAGTACTTC.

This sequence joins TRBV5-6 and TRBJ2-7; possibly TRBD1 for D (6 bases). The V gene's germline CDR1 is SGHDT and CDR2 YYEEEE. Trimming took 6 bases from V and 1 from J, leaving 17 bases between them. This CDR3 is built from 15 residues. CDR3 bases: TGTGCCAGCACTAGTGACAGGAGGATGTCCTACGAGCAGTACTTC. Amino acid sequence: CASTSDRRMSYEQYF.

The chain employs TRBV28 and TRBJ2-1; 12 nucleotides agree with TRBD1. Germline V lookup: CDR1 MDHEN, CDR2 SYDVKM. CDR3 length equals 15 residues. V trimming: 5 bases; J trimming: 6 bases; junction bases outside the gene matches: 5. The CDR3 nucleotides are TGTGCCAGCAGTCAGGGACAGGGGGCCCTCAATGAGCAGTTCTTC. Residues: CASSQGQGALNEQFF.

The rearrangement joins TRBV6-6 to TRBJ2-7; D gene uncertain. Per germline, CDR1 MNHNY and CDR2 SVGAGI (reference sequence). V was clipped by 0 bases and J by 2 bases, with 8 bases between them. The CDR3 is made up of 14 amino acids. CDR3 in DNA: TGTGCCAGCAGTTACTCCGACTTCGCCTACGAGCAGTACTTC. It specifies CASSYSDFAYEQYF.

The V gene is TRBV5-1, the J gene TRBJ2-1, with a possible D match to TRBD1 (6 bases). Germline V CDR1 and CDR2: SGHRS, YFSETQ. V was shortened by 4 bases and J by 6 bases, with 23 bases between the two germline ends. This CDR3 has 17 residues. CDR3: CASSPTTGTSLTNEQFF. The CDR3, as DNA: TGCGCCAGCAGCCCCACCACAGGGACAAGCCTTACCAATGAGCAGTTCTTC.

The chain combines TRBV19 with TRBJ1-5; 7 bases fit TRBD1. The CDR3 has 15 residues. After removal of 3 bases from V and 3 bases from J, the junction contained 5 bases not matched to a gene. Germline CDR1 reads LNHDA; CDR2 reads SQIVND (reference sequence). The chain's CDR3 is CASSIGTAFNQPQHF. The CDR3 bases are TGTGCCAGTAGTATCGGGACAGCCTTCAATCAGCCCCAGCATTTT.